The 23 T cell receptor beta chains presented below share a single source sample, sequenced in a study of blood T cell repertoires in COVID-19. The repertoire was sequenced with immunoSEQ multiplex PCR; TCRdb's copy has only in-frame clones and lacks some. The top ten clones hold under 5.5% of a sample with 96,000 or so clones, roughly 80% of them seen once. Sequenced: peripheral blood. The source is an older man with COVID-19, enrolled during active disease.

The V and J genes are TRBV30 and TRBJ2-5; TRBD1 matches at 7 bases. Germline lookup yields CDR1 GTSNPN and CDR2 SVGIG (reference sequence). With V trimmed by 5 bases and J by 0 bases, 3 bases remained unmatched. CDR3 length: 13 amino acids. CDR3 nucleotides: TGTGCCTGGGAGGGGGCCAACCAAGAGACCCAGTACTTC. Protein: CAWEGANQETQYF.

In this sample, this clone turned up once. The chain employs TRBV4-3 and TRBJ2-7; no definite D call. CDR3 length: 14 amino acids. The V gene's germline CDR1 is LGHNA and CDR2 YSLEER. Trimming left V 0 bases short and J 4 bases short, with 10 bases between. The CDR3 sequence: CASSQDRNSYEQYF. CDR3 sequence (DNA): TGCGCCAGCAGCCAAGACAGGAACTCATACGAGCAGTACTTC.

Here the CDR3 DNA reads TGTGCCAGCTCACAGTCGACAGGGGGGAACACTGAAGCTTTCTTT. This codes for CASSQSTGGNTEAFF. J is TRBJ1-1 and V is TRBV18; 9 nucleotides align to TRBD1. Unmatched junction bases numbered 4, after V lost 4 bases and J lost 1 base. CDR1 is KGHSH, CDR2 LQKENI, per germline. The CDR3 consists of 15 residues.

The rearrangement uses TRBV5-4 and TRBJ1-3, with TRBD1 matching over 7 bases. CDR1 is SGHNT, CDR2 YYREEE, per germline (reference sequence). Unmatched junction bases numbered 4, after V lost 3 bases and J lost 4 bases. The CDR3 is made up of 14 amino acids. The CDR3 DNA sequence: TGTGCCAGCAGCTCAGGGGGTAGGGGAAACACCATATATTTT. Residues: CASSSGGRGNTIYF.

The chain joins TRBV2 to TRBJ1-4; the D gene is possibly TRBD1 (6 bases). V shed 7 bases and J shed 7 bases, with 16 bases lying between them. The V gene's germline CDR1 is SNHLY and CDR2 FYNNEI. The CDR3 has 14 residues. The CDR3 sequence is CASNLQGWSEKLFF. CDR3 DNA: TGTGCCAGCAACTTACAGGGATGGAGTGAAAAACTGTTTTTT.

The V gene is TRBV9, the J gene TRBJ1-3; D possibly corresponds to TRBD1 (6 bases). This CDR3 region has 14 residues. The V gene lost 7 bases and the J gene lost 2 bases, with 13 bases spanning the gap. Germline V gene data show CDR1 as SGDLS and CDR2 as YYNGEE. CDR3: CASGNRDPGNTIYF. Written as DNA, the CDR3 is TGTGCCAGCGGGAACAGGGACCCTGGAAACACCATATATTTT.

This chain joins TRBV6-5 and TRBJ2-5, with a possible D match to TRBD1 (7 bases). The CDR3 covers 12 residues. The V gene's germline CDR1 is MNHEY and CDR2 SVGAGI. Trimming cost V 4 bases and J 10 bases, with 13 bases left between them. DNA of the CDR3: TGTGCCAGCAGTTTCAGACAGGGAGGCCAGTACTTC. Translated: CASSFRQGGQYF.

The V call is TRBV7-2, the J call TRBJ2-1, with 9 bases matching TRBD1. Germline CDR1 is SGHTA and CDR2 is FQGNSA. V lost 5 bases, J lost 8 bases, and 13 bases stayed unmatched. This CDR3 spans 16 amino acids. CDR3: CASSGPGQGVRDEQFF. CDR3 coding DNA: TGTGCCAGCAGCGGTCCGGGACAGGGCGTTAGGGATGAGCAGTTCTTC. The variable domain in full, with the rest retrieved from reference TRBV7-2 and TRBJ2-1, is GAGVSQSPSNKVTEKGKDVELRCDPISGHTALYWYRQSLGQGLEFLIYFQGNSAPDKSGLPSDRFSAERTGGSVSTLTIQRTQQEDSAVYLCASSGPGQGVRDEQFFGPGTRLTVL.

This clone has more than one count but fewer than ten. The CDR3 coding sequence is TGTGCCATCAGTGAAGGCCGGTATCGAGCGGGGCAAGAGACCCAGTACTTC. This codes for CAISEGRYRAGQETQYF. This chain links TRBV10-3 with TRBJ2-5, with 7 positions matching TRBD2. The CDR3 extends over 17 amino acids. With 3 bases clipped from V and 2 bases from J, the junction kept 12 bases outside the gene matches. Germline CDR1 ENHRY, CDR2 SYGVKD.

In DNA form, the CDR3 reads TGTGCCTGGAGTATTTATAGCACAGATACGCAGTATTTT. Its translation: CAWSIYSTDTQYF. The chain has TRBV30 and TRBJ2-3; D not resolved. CDR3 length: 13 residues. Germline V gene data show CDR1 as GTSNPN and CDR2 as SVGIG (reference sequence). V was trimmed by 2 bases and J by 0 bases, leaving 6 bases between them.

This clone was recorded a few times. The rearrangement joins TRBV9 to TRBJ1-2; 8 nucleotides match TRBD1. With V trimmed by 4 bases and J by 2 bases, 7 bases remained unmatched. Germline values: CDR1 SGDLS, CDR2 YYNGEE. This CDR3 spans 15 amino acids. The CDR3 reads CASSPRQGRNYGYTF. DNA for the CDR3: TGTGCCAGCAGCCCCCGACAGGGGAGGAACTATGGCTACACCTTC.

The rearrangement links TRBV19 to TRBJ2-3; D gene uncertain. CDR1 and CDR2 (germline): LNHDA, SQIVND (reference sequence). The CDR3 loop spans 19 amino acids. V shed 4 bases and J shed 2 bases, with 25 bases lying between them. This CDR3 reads CASSTPGLGHQRATDTQYF. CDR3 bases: TGTGCCAGTAGTACCCCTGGGCTGGGTCATCAGAGAGCCACAGATACGCAGTATTTT.

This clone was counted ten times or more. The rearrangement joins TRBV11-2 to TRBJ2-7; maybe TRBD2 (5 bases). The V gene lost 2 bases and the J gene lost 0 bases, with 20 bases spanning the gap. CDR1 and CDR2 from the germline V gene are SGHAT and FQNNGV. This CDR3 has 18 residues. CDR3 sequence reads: CASSLSLLGPLSSYEQYF. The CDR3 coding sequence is TGTGCCAGCAGCTTAAGTCTACTAGGACCTCTCTCCTCCTACGAGCAGTACTTC.

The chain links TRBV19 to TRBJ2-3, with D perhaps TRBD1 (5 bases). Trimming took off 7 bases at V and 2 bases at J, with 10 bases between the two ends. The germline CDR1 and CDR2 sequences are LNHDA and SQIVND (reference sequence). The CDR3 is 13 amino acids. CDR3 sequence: CASTRATTDTQYF. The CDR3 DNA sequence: TGTGCCAGTACCAGGGCTACCACAGATACGCAGTATTTT. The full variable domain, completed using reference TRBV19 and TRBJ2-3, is DGGITQSPKYLFRKEGQNVTLSCEQNLNHDAMYWYRQDPGQGLRLIYYSQIVNDFQKGDIAEGYSVSREKKESFPLTVTSAQKNPTAFYLCASTRATTDTQYFGPGTRLTVL.

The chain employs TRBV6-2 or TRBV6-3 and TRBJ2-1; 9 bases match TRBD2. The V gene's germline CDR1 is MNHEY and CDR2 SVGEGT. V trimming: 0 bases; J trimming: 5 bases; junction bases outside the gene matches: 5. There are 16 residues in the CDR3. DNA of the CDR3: TGTGCCAGCAGTTACTCTACTAGCGGGTACGACAATGAGCAGTTCTTC. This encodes CASSYSTSGYDNEQFF.

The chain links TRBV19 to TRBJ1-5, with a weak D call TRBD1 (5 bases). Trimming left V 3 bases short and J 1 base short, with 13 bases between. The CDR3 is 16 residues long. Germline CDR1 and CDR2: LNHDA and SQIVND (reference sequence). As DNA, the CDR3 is TGTGCCAGTAGTATTTCCCATAGGGGAAGCAATCAGCCCCAGCATTTT. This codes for CASSISHRGSNQPQHF.

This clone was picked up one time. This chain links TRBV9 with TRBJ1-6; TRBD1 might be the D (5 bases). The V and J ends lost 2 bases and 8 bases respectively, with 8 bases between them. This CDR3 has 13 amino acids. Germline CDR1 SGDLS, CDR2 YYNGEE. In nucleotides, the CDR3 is TGTGCCAGCAGCGTGGGGGGATATTCACCCCTCCACTTT. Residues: CASSVGGYSPLHF.

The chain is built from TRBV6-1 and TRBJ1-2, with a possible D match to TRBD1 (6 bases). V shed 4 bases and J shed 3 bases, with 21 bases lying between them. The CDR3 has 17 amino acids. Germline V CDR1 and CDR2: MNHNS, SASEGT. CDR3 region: CASSVGTSYIWDYGYTF. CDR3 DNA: TGTGCCAGCAGTGTCGGGACATCCTATATTTGGGACTATGGCTACACCTTC.

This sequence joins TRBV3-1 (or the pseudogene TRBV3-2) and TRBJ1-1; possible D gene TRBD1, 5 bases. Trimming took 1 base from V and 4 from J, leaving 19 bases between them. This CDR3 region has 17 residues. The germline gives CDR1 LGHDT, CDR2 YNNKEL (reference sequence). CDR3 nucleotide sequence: TGTGCCAGCAGCCAAGGGCCTCTAAACGGGGGGTTCACTGAAGCTTTCTTT. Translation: CASSQGPLNGGFTEAFF.

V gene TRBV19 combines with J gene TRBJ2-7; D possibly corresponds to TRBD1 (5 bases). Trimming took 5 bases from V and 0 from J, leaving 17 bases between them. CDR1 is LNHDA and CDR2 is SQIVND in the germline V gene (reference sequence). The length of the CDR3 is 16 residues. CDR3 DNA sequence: TGTGCCAGTAGTGGACCTAAAGGGGCGCGCTCCTACGAGCAGTACTTC. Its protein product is CASSGPKGARSYEQYF. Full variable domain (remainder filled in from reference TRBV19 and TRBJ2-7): DGGITQSPKYLFRKEGQNVTLSCEQNLNHDAMYWYRQDPGQGLRLIYYSQIVNDFQKGDIAEGYSVSREKKESFPLTVTSAQKNPTAFYLCASSGPKGARSYEQYFGPGTRLTVT.

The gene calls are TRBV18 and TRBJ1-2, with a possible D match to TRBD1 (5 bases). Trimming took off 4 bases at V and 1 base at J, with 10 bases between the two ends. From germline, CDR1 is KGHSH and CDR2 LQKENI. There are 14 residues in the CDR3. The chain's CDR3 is CASSRQTVNYGYTF. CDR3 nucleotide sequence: TGTGCCAGCTCACGACAGACTGTTAACTATGGCTACACCTTC.

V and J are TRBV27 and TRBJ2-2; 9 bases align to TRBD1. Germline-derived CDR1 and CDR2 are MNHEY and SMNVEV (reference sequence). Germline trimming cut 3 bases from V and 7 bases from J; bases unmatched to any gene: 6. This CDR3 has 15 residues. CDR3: CASSLNRGRGGELFF. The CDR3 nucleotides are TGTGCCAGCAGTTTGAACAGGGGGCGGGGCGGGGAGCTGTTTTTT.

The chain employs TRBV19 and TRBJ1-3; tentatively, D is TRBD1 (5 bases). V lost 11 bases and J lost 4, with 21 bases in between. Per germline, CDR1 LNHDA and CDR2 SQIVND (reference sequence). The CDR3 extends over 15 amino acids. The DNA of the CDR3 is TGTGCCTCAAATACCCCAGGGATCTCGGGAAACACCATATATTTT. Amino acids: CASNTPGISGNTIYF. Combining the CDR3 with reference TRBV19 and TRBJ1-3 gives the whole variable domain DGGITQSPKYLFRKEGQNVTLSCEQNLNHDAMYWYRQDPGQGLRLIYYSQIVNDFQKGDIAEGYSVSREKKESFPLTVTSAQKNPTAFYLCASNTPGISGNTIYFGEGSWLTVV.